The present TCR beta chain was sequenced within a study of T cells in Graves' hyperthyroidism and ophthalmopathy (dated by TCRdb to 2018 to 2020). In terms of the full investigation: Peripheral blood samples were taken at initial diagnosis, before any treatment was given. To identify distinguishing TCR V-J signatures, a discovery cohort of about a hundred patients was used, comprising 43 with Graves' ophthalmopathy and some 57 with stable Graves' hyperthyroidism. Prospective prediction of ophthalmopathy was tested in an independent validation cohort consisting of fewer than 20 hyperthyroidism patients and approximately 16 patients who later progressed to ophthalmopathy. The approximately 95 discovery patients were divided at random into training and test sets in a 7:3 ratio. In roughly six Graves' hyperthyroidism patients, the study also compared T-cell repertoires from thyroid tissue with T-cell repertoires from blood. After sampling, hyperthyroidism patients received methimazole starting at 30 mg daily, and ophthalmopathy patients received high-dose intravenous methylprednisolone. The paper reports TCR Vbeta CDR3 sequencing of over 120 peripheral blood samples: some 41 ophthalmopathy, under 85 hyperthyroidism and some 17 progressor patients.

Study-level results and caveats: Most expanded thyroid clonotypes (frequency above 0.001) were also detected in blood, suggesting blood repertoires may reflect thyroid immune responses. A 13 V-J signature model separated ophthalmopathy from stable hyperthyroidism, with around 91% sensitivity and approximately 81% specificity in cross-validation and 80%/75% in testing. Sample size was not statistically predetermined, and blinding of investigators to group allocation was not performed. In validation, progression to ophthalmopathy was predicted by the model with around 70% sensitivity and under 85% specificity, a median of roughly 6 months before onset.

The TCR beta CDR3 regions were amplified from the RNA transcripts. For the first round of RT-PCR on the TCR CDR3, the HTBI primer set was used together with the Qiagen OneStep RT-PCR kit. Libraries were constructed in a second round of multiplex PCR, after which size selection and purification were performed. Paired-end sequencing of the libraries was performed with 100 bp reads on an Illumina HiSeq2000. Per the authors' processing: SOAPnuke was used to process the raw data, removing reads that contained adapters or uncalled bases, had a mean Phred below 15, or lacked an exact match to the constant primer or identifier. COPE v1.2.5 was used to merge high-quality paired reads, and clonotypes were defined as unique nucleotide sequences. MiTCR v1.1 was used to align the clonotypes against IMGT TRBV, TRBD and TRBJ reference segments. Only V-J combinations with frequency above 0.0001, covering 99% to 99.2% of repertoires, were analysed. A TCS score was defined as the ratio of F50 (clonal expansion) to E x V (chaos), with BLOSUM62-based TCRdist applied between CDR3 peptides within each V-J. Welch's t-statistics and random forest reduced roughly 530 V-J features to 13, which were used in a naive Bayes classifier (R e1071). TCRdb reanalyzed the raw reads on its own, using fastp at Q25 for trimming and MiXCR for clone calling, and kept in-frame beta chains. Entries that share a CDR3 protein sequence are merged under the most common genes and DNA. Clone size and V and J calls follow TCRdb, not the original study. The sample yields around 700,000 distinct CDR3 sequences; roughly 20% were counted once. Jointly, the top ten make up over 15% of the sample.

CDR1 and CDR2, per the germline V gene, are MNHEY and SVGAGI. The CDR3 sequence holds 15 residues, the cysteine and phenylalanine included. Only CDR3 DNA remains: 45 bases, in frame from the first base. On this clonotype itself: It lacks a known antigen. Compared with germline, one end of the junction differs, possibly owing to a read error.

Hyperthyroidism patients were newly diagnosed, with disease duration under 2 months, and aged 18 to 65 years. Exclusion was applied to patients with uncontrolled infections, other autoimmune diseases, pregnancy or lactation. Diagnoses were established on the basis of clinical symptoms, serum thyroxine and TRAb, thyroid ultrasound, and orbital computed tomography. Blood from progressor patients was collected at the time of first diagnosis with hyperthyroidism, before any ophthalmopathy symptoms had appeared. PBMCs were isolated from approximately 10 ml of fresh peripheral blood by Ficoll-Paque density gradient centrifugation. Progressor patients were initially diagnosed with Graves' hyperthyroidism and developed ophthalmopathy during follow-up. Total RNA was extracted using Trizol reagent, and RNA quality was assessed on an Agilent 2100 Bioanalyzer.

The chain joins TRBV6-5 to TRBJ1-1; TRBD1 is a weak D gene call, 6 bases matching. The sequence derives from a woman between 45 and 60 years old with Graves' hyperthyroidism that later progressed to Graves' ophthalmopathy. Sequenced: blood. The CDR3 reads as follows: CASSYSTRGNTEAFF. The nucleotide sequence reads TGTGCTAGCAGTTACTCGACCAGGGGAAACACTGAAGCTTTCTTT.